One and the same sample provided the 27 T cell receptor beta chains below, sequenced in a study of spatial heterogeneity in lung cancer. TCRdb re-called the 5' RACE reads with MiXCR, one entry per CDR3 protein. Here the sample spans about 20,000 distinct CDR3 sequences, around a fifth being singletons. Time point reported: sample taken at primary tumor resection. Whole RNA, which was extracted from tumor, nontumor lung tissue or frozen PBMC, was sequenced without any cell sorting. This material consisted of PBMCs, taken at surgery. These receptors came from a male donor with early-stage non-small cell lung cancer.

As to this clonotype: One base away lies a much larger clone, so this may be a sequencing read error. This sequence joins TRBV10-1 and TRBJ2-7; D is uncertain. The germline V gene encodes CDR1 WNHNN and CDR2 SYGVQD (reference sequence). The CDR3 is 14 residues long. The CDR3 spells CSSKNFLVGYEQYF. DNA for the CDR3: TGCTCCAGCAAAAATTTCCTAGTGGGTTACGAGCAGTACTTC.

Many counts were recorded for this clonotype. The chain is built from TRBV9 and TRBJ1-2; unclear D gene. Germline-derived CDR1 and CDR2 are SGDLS and YYNGEE. Trimming removed 3 bases at V and 8 bases at J, with 14 bases between. This CDR3 is 13 amino acids long. This CDR3 is CASSDILLEGYTF. The CDR3 nucleotides are TGTGCCAGCAGCGACATCCTGTTGGAAGGCTACACCTTC.

There are many counts of this clonotype. The chain couples TRBV20-1 to TRBJ2-3, with 7 positions matching TRBD2. The CDR3 is 15 residues long. Germline assignment: CDR1 DFQATT and CDR2 SNEGSKA (reference sequence). J lost 1 base, V lost 3 bases, and 7 bases had no gene match. The DNA for the CDR3 is TGCAGTGCTAGTCCAGTAAGCGGGGGCACAGATACGCAGTATTTT. Translating it yields CSASPVSGGTDTQYF.

The chain carries TRBV5-1 and TRBJ2-7; D call uncertain. Germline V gene sequence: CDR1 SGHRS, CDR2 YFSETQ. V gave up 4 bases and J gave up 10 bases, with 15 bases separating them. CDR3 length: 12 residues. CDR3 in amino acids: CASSVGESLQYF. CDR3 in DNA: TGCGCCAGCAGCGTCGGCGAGAGTTTACAGTACTTC.

This clonotype was seen at least ten times. V and J are TRBV3-1 and TRBJ2-3; TRBD1 might be the D (5 bases). V lost 4 bases, J lost 4 bases, and 9 bases lay in between. The CDR3 has 13 residues. Germline CDR1 is LGHDT and CDR2 is YNNKEL (reference sequence). The DNA for the CDR3 is TGTGCCAGCAGCCCTGACAGTCCAGATACGCAGTATTTT. Encoded protein: CASSPDSPDTQYF.

This clonotype was seen only a few times. The chain employs TRBV20-1 and TRBJ1-6; D is ambiguous. The CDR3 consists of 13 residues. The germline gives CDR1 DFQATT, CDR2 SNEGSKA (reference sequence). The ends were cut back, 0 bases at V and 7 bases at J, with 7 bases in the middle. The CDR3 sequence is CSARDSGNSPLHF. As DNA, the CDR3 is TGCAGTGCTAGAGATTCGGGGAATTCACCCCTCCACTTT.

At least ten counts were recorded for this clonotype. The V gene is TRBV27, the J gene TRBJ2-2; no clear D. Germline V CDR1 and CDR2: MNHEY, SMNVEV (reference sequence). CDR3 length: 14 amino acids. Trimming shortened V by 0 bases and J by 1 base, and 3 bases separated the two germline ends. The CDR3 bases are TGTGCCAGCAGTTTATCGGGGAACACCGGGGAGCTGTTTTTT. Encoded protein: CASSLSGNTGELFF.

Many counts were recorded for this clonotype. The V gene is TRBV9, the J gene TRBJ2-1, with 7 bases lining up with TRBD2. Trimming cost V 0 bases and J 10 bases; bases outside gene matches: 13. The CDR3 has 16 residues. Germline CDR1 reads SGDLS; CDR2 reads YYNGEE. The CDR3 DNA follows: TGTGCCAGCAGCGTAGGAGTGACTAGCAGTTCAGGAGAGCAGTTCTTC. This codes for CASSVGVTSSSGEQFF. The full variable domain, with the rest looked up from reference TRBV9 and TRBJ2-1, is DSGVTQTPKHLITATGQRVTLRCSPRSGDLSVYWYQQSLDQGLQFLIQYYNGEERAKGNILERFSAQQFPDLHSELNLSSLELGDSALYFCASSVGVTSSSGEQFFGPGTRLTVL.

The sample holds many counts of this clonotype. V gene TRBV11-2 combines with J gene TRBJ2-5; no reliable D call. Trimming took 4 bases from V and 4 from J, leaving 7 bases between them. From germline, CDR1 is SGHAT and CDR2 FQNNGV. The CDR3 covers 12 residues. The CDR3 reads CASSSMAETQYF. As DNA, the CDR3 is TGTGCCAGCAGCTCCATGGCAGAGACCCAGTACTTC.

This clonotype was picked up a small number of times. The chain employs TRBV7-3 and TRBJ2-3; 7 bases are shared with TRBD2. After removal of 2 bases from V and 2 bases from J, the junction contained 4 bases not matched to a gene. The CDR3 has 15 amino acids. Germline lookup yields CDR1 SGHTA and CDR2 FQGTGA. This chain's CDR3 is CASSLSAGSTDTQYF. The CDR3 bases are TGTGCCAGCAGCTTATCAGCGGGGTCCACAGATACGCAGTATTTT.

This clonotype was counted a few times. The chain carries TRBV12-3 or TRBV12-4 and TRBJ1-2; D is unclear. V gave up 0 bases and J gave up 5 bases, with 16 bases separating them. This CDR3 has 16 residues. For the CDR3, the DNA is TGTGCCAGCAGTTTAGCCCTGGCCAGTCGTCATTATGGCTACACCTTC. This gives the protein CASSLALASRHYGYTF.

The chain links TRBV19 to TRBJ2-7; perhaps TRBD1 as D (6 bases). CDR1 and CDR2 (germline): LNHDA, SQIVND (reference sequence). The CDR3 length is 13 residues. The V gene lost 2 bases and the J gene lost 6 bases, with 11 bases spanning the gap. DNA for the CDR3: TGTGCCAGTAGTATAATGGTCAGGGGCGAGCAGTACTTC. The encoded protein is CASSIMVRGEQYF.

The V call is TRBV11-2, the J call TRBJ2-2; 9 bases line up with TRBD1. Losses at the gene ends were 2 bases for V and 2 bases for J; bases not matched to a gene: 3. CDR3 length equals 16 residues. The germline CDR1 and CDR2 sequences are SGHAT and FQNNGV. The CDR3 coding sequence is TGTGCCAGCAGCTTACGGGACAGGGCCAACACCGGGGAGCTGTTTTTT. Translated: CASSLRDRANTGELFF.

This clonotype was detected a few times. The chain recombines TRBV19 with TRBJ2-4; 12 bases align to TRBD2. The V gene end was trimmed by 3 bases and the J gene end by 5 bases; junction bases not matched to a gene: 5. Germline V gene sequence: CDR1 LNHDA, CDR2 SQIVND (reference sequence). This CDR3 contains 16 residues. CDR3 residues: CASSIGLAGGQNIQYF. CDR3 nucleotide sequence: TGTGCCAGTAGTATTGGTCTAGCGGGGGGGCAAAACATTCAGTACTTC. Drawing the rest from reference TRBV19 and TRBJ2-4, the complete variable domain is DGGITQSPKYLFRKEGQNVTLSCEQNLNHDAMYWYRQDPGQGLRLIYYSQIVNDFQKGDIAEGYSVSREKKESFPLTVTSAQKNPTAFYLCASSIGLAGGQNIQYFGAGTRLSVL.

This clonotype has at least ten counts. The V and J genes are TRBV5-1 and TRBJ1-1; D remains unclear. Germline assignment: CDR1 SGHRS and CDR2 YFSETQ. Trimming took off 0 bases at V and 0 bases at J, with 6 bases between the two ends. The CDR3 loop spans 14 amino acids. CDR3 region: CASSLVGLNTEAFF. In nucleotides, the CDR3 is TGCGCCAGCAGCTTGGTGGGTTTGAACACTGAAGCTTTCTTT.

The chain uses TRBV6-1 and TRBJ2-1; D might be TRBD1 or TRBD2, each matching 5 bases. Germline V CDR1 and CDR2: MNHNS, SASEGT. V was trimmed by 10 bases and J by 4 bases, leaving 23 bases between them. The length of the CDR3 is 16 residues. Here the CDR3 reads CATQPGPRTGYNEQFF. CDR3 in DNA: TGTGCCACTCAGCCGGGACCGAGAACCGGGTACAATGAGCAGTTCTTC.

The sample holds many counts of this clonotype. The chain links TRBV28 to TRBJ2-3, with 8 bases identical to TRBD1. Trimming removed 3 bases from V and 4 bases from J; junction bases left unmatched: 3. CDR1 is MDHEN and CDR2 is SYDVKM in the germline V gene. The CDR3 spans 14 residues. The CDR3 here is CASSFQGASDTQYF. CDR3 nucleotides: TGTGCCAGCAGTTTCCAGGGGGCGTCAGATACGCAGTATTTT.

The chain carries TRBV6-2 or TRBV6-3 and TRBJ2-1, with 8 bases fitting TRBD1. The CDR3 covers 16 residues. V dropped 2 bases and J dropped 3; count of bases not matched to a gene: 6. Germline V lookup: CDR1 MNHEY, CDR2 SVGEGT. The DNA of the CDR3 is TGTGCCAGCAGTTACAGCCGGGACAGGATCTACAATGAGCAGTTCTTC. Its translation: CASSYSRDRIYNEQFF.

This clonotype appeared once. The chain couples TRBV6-6 to TRBJ2-1; D unclear. V lost 2 bases and J lost 6, with 11 bases in between. Germline CDR1 is MNHNY and CDR2 is SVGAGI (reference sequence). The CDR3 length is 14 residues. In DNA form, the CDR3 reads TGTGCCAGCAGTTACGACATATTTGGCAATGAGCAGTTCTTC. Translating gives CASSYDIFGNEQFF.

V gene TRBV6-1 combines with J gene TRBJ2-5; no reliable D call. The CDR3 contains 16 residues. Trimming removed 6 bases at V and 5 bases at J, with 22 bases between. Germline V gives CDR1 MNHNS, CDR2 SASEGT. CDR3 protein: CASSGSRAYLRETQYF. CDR3 DNA: TGTGCCAGCAGCGGCTCCCGGGCTTATTTGCGGGAGACCCAGTACTTC.

This clonotype appeared a single time. The rearrangement links TRBV4-1 to TRBJ1-3; D not certain. The CDR3 has 15 residues. Germline V gene sequence: CDR1 MGHRA, CDR2 YSYEKL. Between the trimmed V and J ends, which lost 0 bases and 0 bases, there was a span of 6 bases. CDR3 sequence reads: CASSQDRISGNTIYF. The CDR3, as DNA: TGCGCCAGCAGCCAAGACCGAATCTCTGGAAACACCATATATTTT.

J is TRBJ1-2 and V is TRBV27; D is possibly TRBD1 (5 bases). Germline loops: CDR1 MNHEY, CDR2 SMNVEV (reference sequence). This CDR3 is 13 amino acids long. V lost 2 bases, J lost 4 bases, and 8 bases lay in between. In DNA form, the CDR3 reads TGTGCCAGCAGTTTACAGGGACCCTATGGCTACACCTTC. Amino acids: CASSLQGPYGYTF.

This clonotype has more than one count but fewer than ten. The chain employs TRBV5-1 and TRBJ2-5; D unresolved. The CDR3 loop spans 12 amino acids. The V and J ends lost 6 bases and 1 base respectively, with 7 bases between them. Germline values: CDR1 SGHRS, CDR2 YFSETQ. The CDR3 here is CASKVSQETQYF. The CDR3 DNA reads as TGCGCCAGCAAGGTCTCCCAAGAGACCCAGTACTTC.

This clonotype has a handful of counts. The chain has TRBV5-6 and TRBJ2-1; tentatively, D is TRBD1 or TRBD2 (6 bases each). V gave up 4 bases and J gave up 4 bases, with 9 bases separating them. There are 13 residues in the CDR3. Germline V lookup: CDR1 SGHDT, CDR2 YYEEEE. DNA for the CDR3: TGTGCCAGCAGCGGCGGGACATACAATGAGCAGTTCTTC. It encodes CASSGGTYNEQFF.

In DNA, the CDR3 is TGTGCCAGCAGCCCCCCAGGGAGCTCTGGAAACACCATATATTTT. As protein: CASSPPGSSGNTIYF. This rearrangement joins TRBV9 to TRBJ1-3; possible D gene TRBD1, 5 bases. The V end lost 4 bases, the J end lost 0 bases, and 11 bases lay between the germline ends. Germline V gene lookup returns CDR1 SGDLS and CDR2 YYNGEE. The CDR3 consists of 15 residues.

At least ten counts were recorded for this clonotype. The chain couples TRBV6-6 to TRBJ2-7; maybe TRBD1 (6 bases). The CDR3 is 13 amino acids. Germline loops: CDR1 MNHNY, CDR2 SVGAGI (reference sequence). Trimming took off 6 bases at V and 3 bases at J, with 12 bases between the two ends. CDR3 in DNA: TGTGCCAGCAGGAAAGGACAGAACTACGAGCAGTACTTC. Protein sequence: CASRKGQNYEQYF.

The chain uses TRBV15 and TRBJ2-2; D is possibly TRBD1 or TRBD2 (5 bases each). CDR1 and CDR2 (germline): LNHNV, YYDKDF (reference sequence). This CDR3 has 19 residues. V shed 0 bases and J shed 7 bases, with 24 bases lying between them. The CDR3 DNA reads as TGTGCCACCAGCAGAGACTCCAATCCGGGGCCAGAAGAAAACGGGGAGCTGTTTTTT. Translation: CATSRDSNPGPEENGELFF.